This entry lists 27 T cell receptor beta chains sequenced from one sample in a study of T cell clonality in common variable immunodeficiency. Generated by immunoSEQ multiplex PCR, the TCRdb table keeps only in-frame clones and is missing some. Sampling found tens of thousands of clones, none seen once. Sequencing input: peripheral blood mononuclear cells. Receptors originate from a person aged 18-69 years in good health.

The table lists this clone with many counts. The sequenced fragment ends 3 residues before the CDR3 boundary, so the rest is inferred from the germline J gene. The V and J genes are TRBV11-2 and TRBJ1-1; D is unresolved. Per germline, CDR1 SGHAT and CDR2 FQNNGV. The CDR3 has 15 residues. V was shortened by 2 bases and J by 6 bases, with 16 bases between the two germline ends. The part of the CDR3 DNA that was read is TGTGCCAGCAGCTTATTTTCCGGGGTAGGCTCTGAA. Amino acids: CASSLFSGVGSE. The whole CDR3 protein reads CASSLFSGVGSEAFF.

In this sample, this clone turned up many times. The chain's CDR3 is CASSQFLRGGRFMNTEAFF. The sequenced CDR3 bases are TGCGCCAGCAGTCAATTCCTTAGAGGGGGCCGGTTCATGAACACTGAA. The rearrangement links TRBV23-1 to TRBJ1-1, with TRBD1 matching 7 bases. The read comes to an end 3 residues before the CDR3 does, leaving the germline J gene to fill in the end. TRBV23-1 is recorded as an ORF, its role being uncertain. Trimming cost V 1 base and J 0 bases; bases outside gene matches: 14. The CDR3 extends over 19 amino acids.

This clone showed up many times. With the read ending 3 residues before the CDR3 end, the germline J gene is used to fill in that end. This chain links TRBV5-4 with TRBJ1-2; 9 nucleotides match TRBD1. Looked up from germline, CDR1 is SGHNT and CDR2 is YYREEE (reference sequence). CDR3 length equals 16 residues. V was pared by 0 bases and J by 7 bases, with 10 bases of the junction left unmatched. This chain's CDR3 is CASSLVVDRGKLGYTF. CDR3 DNA, as far as it was read: TGTGCCAGCAGCTTGGTTGTGGACAGGGGTAAACTTGGC.

On this clone itself: The read ends 3 residues shy of where the CDR3 ends; the end is completed using the germline J gene. The chain combines TRBV2 with TRBJ2-4, with 10 nucleotides matching TRBD1. Germline V gene sequence: CDR1 SNHLY, CDR2 FYNNEI. This CDR3 region has 14 residues. V shed 6 bases and J 6 bases; nucleotides not matched to a gene: 5. The CDR3 bases that were read are TGTGCCAGCAGGGGAGACAGGGGGCGAAACATT. Its protein is CASRGDRGRNI. The whole CDR3 sequence reads CASRGDRGRNIQYF.

This clone occurred many times. The read stops 3 residues short of the end of the CDR3; the missing end is completed from the germline J gene. The rearrangement uses TRBV5-4 and TRBJ2-7; no definite D call. CDR1 and CDR2 from the germline V gene are SGHNT and YYREEE (reference sequence). V lost 4 bases to trimming and J lost 5 bases, with 13 bases between them. This CDR3 region has 13 residues. CDR3 DNA, as far as it was read: TGTGCCAGCAGCGCCTCTAGAGGCCACGAG. Protein product: CASSASRGHE. The whole CDR3 protein reads CASSASRGHEQYF.

This clone was found many times. The CDR3 goes on 3 residues after the read ends, and that part is filled in from the germline J gene. The chain is built from TRBV5-5 and TRBJ1-1, with D unresolved. The germline CDR1 and CDR2 sequences are SGHKS and YYEKEE (reference sequence). The CDR3 length is 11 residues. Incomplete CDR3 DNA: TGTGCCAGCATTCTAGCGGGCGAA. It specifies CASILAGE. The CDR3 in full is CASILAGEAFF. The whole variable domain, remainder taken from reference TRBV5-5 and TRBJ1-1, is DAGVTQSPTHLIKTRGQQVTLRCSPISGHKSVSWYQQVLGQGPQFIFQYYEKEERGRGNFPDRFSARQFPNYSSELNVNALLLGDSALYLCASILAGEAFFGQGTRLTVV.

This clone was detected many times. The read terminates 3 residues before the CDR3 end, so the remaining end is supplied by the germline J gene. The J gene is TRBJ2-7, the V gene TRBV5-4, with a possible D match to TRBD1 (5 bases). V lost 0 bases and J 3 bases, leaving 16 bases between the germline ends. The germline gives CDR1 SGHNT, CDR2 YYREEE (reference sequence). This CDR3 is built from 16 residues. The DNA read from the CDR3 is TGTGCCAGCAGCTTGGGGACATCTACGACTCGCTACGAG. Translation: CASSLGTSTTRYE. In full, the CDR3 reads CASSLGTSTTRYEQYF. The whole variable domain, remainder taken from reference TRBV5-4 and TRBJ2-7, is ETGVTQSPTHLIKTRGQQVTLRCSSQSGHNTVSWYQQALGQGPQFIFQYYREEENGRGNFPPRFSGLQFPNYSSELNVNALELDDSALYLCASSLGTSTTRYEQYFGPGTRLTVT.

This clone was counted between two and nine times. The CDR3 end lies 3 residues beyond the end of the read and is filled in from the germline J gene. The rearrangement uses TRBV20-1 and TRBJ1-2; 9 nucleotides align to TRBD1. CDR1 is DFQATT, CDR2 SNEGSKA, per germline (reference sequence). The CDR3 sequence is 16 residues long. The covered CDR3 bases are TGCAGTGCTTCCCGGGACAGGGAGTTAAGGAAAATCAGC. It is translated as CSASRDRELRKIS. The whole CDR3 reads CSASRDRELRKISYTF.

This clone has at least ten counts. The read falls 3 residues short of the CDR3 end, and the missing part is taken from the germline J gene. V gene TRBV19 combines with J gene TRBJ2-1, with D tentatively TRBD1 (6 bases). From germline, CDR1 is LNHDA and CDR2 SQIVND (reference sequence). V lost 3 bases and J lost 2, with 8 bases in between. This CDR3 is built from 14 residues. CDR3 sequence: CASSIQGTYNEQFF. The CDR3 DNA, read in part, is TGTGCCAGTAGTATTCAGGGGACCTACAATGAG.

About this clone itself: Sequencing ends 3 residues short of the CDR3 end; the germline J gene provides the rest. J is TRBJ2-1 and V is TRBV5-1, with 15 bases that match TRBD2. Germline V gene data show CDR1 as SGHRS and CDR2 as YFSETQ. This CDR3 region has 16 residues. J gave up 8 bases and V 4 bases, and 7 bases lay outside the gene matches. The sequenced CDR3 bases are TGCGCCAGCAGCAGGGGACTAGCGGGAGGTTTAGATGAG. It yields the protein CASSRGLAGGLDE. The entire CDR3 protein is CASSRGLAGGLDEQFF. Using reference TRBV5-1 and TRBJ2-1 for the parts outside the CDR3, the full variable domain is KAGVTQTPRYLIKTRGQQVTLSCSPISGHRSVSWYQQTPGQGLQFLFEYFSETQRNKGNFPGRFSGRQFSNSRSEMNVSTLELGDSALYLCASSRGLAGGLDEQFFGPGTRLTVL.

This clone was detected ten times or more. The read finishes 3 residues shy of the CDR3 end, and the germline J gene is used to complete it. This rearrangement joins TRBV5-1 to TRBJ2-2; TRBD2 aligns across 7 bases. The CDR3 is 15 amino acids. Trimming took 4 bases from V and 1 from J; bases not matched to a gene: 4. In germline, CDR1 is SGHRS, CDR2 YFSETQ. The CDR3 spells CASSPSGENTGELFF. CDR3 DNA (partial): TGCGCCAGCAGCCCTAGCGGAGAGAACACCGGGGAG.

In its sample, this clone was seen many times. The read is 3 residues too short to cover the CDR3 end, so that end is filled in from the germline J gene. The chain recombines TRBV28 with TRBJ2-3; unclear D gene. V gave up 2 bases and J gave up 0 bases, with 15 bases separating them. Per the germline V gene, CDR1 is MDHEN and CDR2 is SYDVKM. The CDR3 length is 17 residues. The CDR3 sequence: CASSLPGQKTSTDTQYF. CDR3 DNA, as far as it was read: TGTGCCAGCAGTTTACCCGGCCAGAAGACTAGCACAGATACG.

The sample holds many counts of this clone. The missing CDR3 end, 3 residues past where the read stops, is filled in from the germline J gene. The chain uses TRBV12-3 or TRBV12-4 and TRBJ2-7, with D possibly TRBD1 on 6 matching bases. Trimming left V 6 bases short and J 0 bases short, with 15 bases between. The CDR3 spans 15 residues. CDR3 DNA, as far as it was read: TGTGCCAGCAGGTGGGGTTCGGACAGCTCCTACGAG. Amino acids: CASRWGSDSSYE. Given in full, the CDR3 is CASRWGSDSSYEQYF.

This clone was counted many times. The CDR3 extends 3 residues past the end of the read, so its final part is completed from the germline J gene. The chain employs TRBV20-1 and TRBJ1-1; TRBD1 aligns across 7 bases. The CDR3 spans 15 residues. Trimming took 0 bases from V and 3 from J; bases not matched to a gene: 7. CDR1 and CDR2 (germline): DFQATT, SNEGSKA (reference sequence). The sequenced CDR3 bases are TGCAGTGCTAGAGATACAGGGGCACTCGACACTGAA. This sequence encodes CSARDTGALDTE. The full CDR3 is CSARDTGALDTEAFF.

Ten or more counts support this clone. The read stops 3 residues short of the end of the CDR3; the missing end is completed from the germline J gene. V usage is TRBV7-9 and J usage is TRBJ2-1; 11 bases are a match to TRBD1. J lost 8 bases, V lost 4 bases, and 4 bases had no gene match. CDR1 and CDR2 from the germline V gene are SEHNR and FQNEAQ (reference sequence). The CDR3 has 14 residues. Partial CDR3 DNA: TGTGCCAGCAGCTCGGGACAGGGGGGAGATGAG. As protein: CASSSGQGGDE. The CDR3 in full is CASSSGQGGDEQFF. The full variable domain, completed using reference TRBV7-9 and TRBJ2-1, is DTGVSQNPRHKITKRGQNVTFRCDPISEHNRLYWYRQTLGQGPEFLTYFQNEAQLEKSRLLSDRFSAERPKGSFSTLEIQRTEQGDSAMYLCASSSGQGGDEQFFGPGTRLTVL.

This clone was seen repeatedly, ten times or more. The read ends 3 residues early relative to the CDR3; the germline J gene fills the gap. The chain employs TRBV20-1 and TRBJ2-3; TRBD2 matches at 11 bases. CDR1 is DFQATT and CDR2 is SNEGSKA in the germline V gene (reference sequence). V shed 3 bases and J 0 bases; nucleotides not matched to a gene: 2. The CDR3 sequence is 15 residues long. The sequenced part of the CDR3 DNA is TGCAGTGCTAGGGGGACTAGCGGCAGCACAGATACG. Protein: CSARGTSGSTDT. The whole CDR3 sequence is CSARGTSGSTDTQYF.

This clone was seen at least ten times. From the germline J gene comes the end of the CDR3, since the read stops 3 residues before it. This chain links TRBV10-3 with TRBJ2-7, with TRBD2 identical over 8 bases. Germline values: CDR1 ENHRY, CDR2 SYGVKD. The CDR3 is made up of 13 amino acids. With V trimmed by 7 bases and J by 3 bases, 5 bases remained unmatched. This chain's CDR3 is CAIKTGTSYEQYF. The sequenced part of the CDR3 DNA is TGTGCCATCAAAACCGGGACTAGCTACGAG.

This clone was observed a handful of times. The CDR3 extends 3 residues past the end of the read, so its final part is completed from the germline J gene. This sequence joins TRBV6-2 or TRBV6-3 and TRBJ2-3; 9 bases match TRBD2. This CDR3 is 16 amino acids long. The germline CDR1 and CDR2 sequences are MNHEY and SVGEGT. Germline trimming cut 1 base from V and 4 bases from J; bases unmatched to any gene: 6. This CDR3 is CASSYLGGRGPDTQYF. Partial CDR3 DNA: TGTGCCAGCAGTTACTTAGGCGGGAGGGGGCCAGATACG.

This clone was seen ten or more times. The CDR3 end lies 3 residues beyond the end of the read and is filled in from the germline J gene. The V gene is TRBV5-5, the J gene TRBJ2-3; no reliable D call. The CDR3 is made up of 14 amino acids. With 0 bases removed from V and 3 bases from J, the gap between germline ends came to 8 bases. Germline-derived CDR1 and CDR2 are SGHKS and YYEKEE (reference sequence). CDR3: CASSLGFLTDTQYF. CDR3 DNA (partial): TGTGCCAGCAGCTTGGGTTTCCTAACAGATACG.

This clone was seen ten or more times. The read is 3 residues too short to cover the CDR3 end, so that end is filled in from the germline J gene. The chain combines TRBV5-1 with TRBJ2-7; 7 bases are a match to TRBD1. The germline CDR1 and CDR2 sequences are SGHRS and YFSETQ. The CDR3 is made up of 15 amino acids. V lost 4 bases, J lost 2 bases, and 9 bases stayed unmatched. The CDR3 DNA, read in part, is TGCGCCAGCAGCCTCGGGACAGAATATCCCTACGAG. Amino acids: CASSLGTEYPYE. The entire CDR3 protein reads CASSLGTEYPYEQYF.

This clone was observed many times. The read is 3 residues too short to cover the CDR3 end, so that end is filled in from the germline J gene. The gene calls are TRBV20-1 and TRBJ2-1, with 12 bases matching TRBD2. This CDR3 is 15 amino acids long. The J segment lost 4 bases and the V segment lost 6 bases, leaving 7 bases of the junction unmatched. Germline values: CDR1 DFQATT, CDR2 SNEGSKA (reference sequence). The CDR3 region is CSAAGTSGLYNEQFF. CDR3 bases read: TGCAGTGCCGCCGGGACTAGCGGGCTTTACAATGAG.

This clone was seen at least ten times. The DNA ends 3 residues before the CDR3 does, and the rest of the CDR3 is filled in from the germline J gene. The rearrangement links TRBV12-3 or TRBV12-4 to TRBJ1-1, with D possibly TRBD1 on 5 matching bases. V shed 5 bases and J shed 1 base, with 20 bases lying between them. The CDR3 is 17 amino acids. The CDR3: CASSVTSGGEPNTEAFF. The sequenced CDR3 bases are TGTGCCAGCAGTGTGACATCTGGAGGGGAACCGAACACTGAA.

In its sample, this clone ranks as medium-sized. The read comes to an end 3 residues before the CDR3 does, leaving the germline J gene to fill in the end. The chain is built from TRBV20-1 and TRBJ2-3; 8 nucleotides align to TRBD2. CDR1 and CDR2 from the germline V gene are DFQATT and SNEGSKA (reference sequence). CDR3 length: 17 residues. With 0 bases clipped from V and 2 bases from J, the junction kept 10 bases outside the gene matches. This CDR3 reads CSARDPLAGAYTDTQYF. The DNA read from the CDR3 is TGCAGTGCTAGAGACCCCCTAGCGGGTGCCTACACAGATACG.

This clone has ten or more counts. The DNA read from the CDR3 is TGTGCCAGTAGTATATCTAGGGGTGGCACCGGGGAG. It encodes CASSISRGGTGE. In full, the CDR3 reads CASSISRGGTGELFF. V usage is TRBV19 and J usage is TRBJ2-2; possibly TRBD1 for D (5 bases). The read ends 3 residues early relative to the CDR3; the germline J gene fills the gap. V lost 2 bases, J lost 4 bases, and 11 bases lay in between. The CDR3 contains 15 residues. Germline CDR1 is LNHDA and CDR2 is SQIVND (reference sequence). The variable domain in full, completed from reference TRBV19 and TRBJ2-2, reads DGGITQSPKYLFRKEGQNVTLSCEQNLNHDAMYWYRQDPGQGLRLIYYSQIVNDFQKGDIAEGYSVSREKKESFPLTVTSAQKNPTAFYLCASSISRGGTGELFFGEGSRLTVL.

This clone was counted at least ten times. The read ends 3 residues before the CDR3 terminus; that terminus is restored from the germline J gene. This sequence joins TRBV19 and TRBJ2-7; TRBD1 matches 9 bases. The CDR3 extends over 14 amino acids. Germline V gives CDR1 LNHDA, CDR2 SQIVND (reference sequence). V shed 7 bases and J 5 bases; nucleotides not matched to a gene: 9. The covered CDR3 bases are TGTGCCAGTAAGCCGGGACAGGGACCCCACGAG. Translating it yields CASKPGQGPHE. The entire CDR3 reads CASKPGQGPHEQYF.

At least ten counts were recorded for this clone. The read terminates 3 residues before the CDR3 end, so the remaining end is supplied by the germline J gene. The gene calls are TRBV2 and TRBJ1-2; 7 bases agree with TRBD1. The CDR3 spans 11 residues. Germline CDR1 SNHLY, CDR2 FYNNEI. V was clipped by 7 bases and J by 4 bases; unmatched bases: 0. The CDR3 sequence: CASNRGYGYTF. CDR3 bases read: TGTGCCAGCAACAGGGGCTATGGC.

This clone was counted ten times or more. The CDR3 end lies 3 residues beyond the end of the read and is filled in from the germline J gene. V and J are TRBV28 and TRBJ2-7; 10 bases match TRBD1. V dropped 5 bases and J dropped 2; count of bases not matched to a gene: 3. The CDR3 is 14 residues long. Per the germline V gene, CDR1 is MDHEN and CDR2 is SYDVKM. The part of the CDR3 DNA that was read is TGTGCCAGCAGTGACGGACAGGGGGCCTACGAG. This sequence encodes CASSDGQGAYE. The full CDR3 sequence reads CASSDGQGAYEQYF.